This T cell receptor beta chain was documented in a study of T cell changes during pregnancy in multiple sclerosis. This clone was counted a single time. Method: immunoSEQ multiplex PCR; TCRdb's copy keeps in-frame clones and lacks some. The sample contains some 99,000 clones, approximately 93% of which appear only once. Trimming removed 0 bases at V and 3 bases at J, with 12 bases between. This CDR3 region has 16 residues. Germline V gene lookup returns CDR1 SGHVS and CDR2 FNYEAQ. The sequencing used peripheral blood, collected after pregnancy. The V and J genes are TRBV7-6 and TRBJ1-5, with D possibly being TRBD1 (6 bases). The TCR comes from a female donor with multiple sclerosis, enrolled in a pregnancy study. The CDR3: CASSLARAGVNQPQHF. DNA for the CDR3: TGTGCCAGCAGCTTAGCGCGGGCAGGGGTCAATCAGCCCCAGCATTTT. The full variable domain, in which reference TRBV7-6 and TRBJ1-5 provide the parts outside the CDR3, is GAGVSQSPRYKVTKRGQDVALRCDPISGHVSLYWYRQALGQGPEFLTYFNYEAQQDKSGLPNDRFSAERPEGSISTLTIQRTEQRDSAMYRCASSLARAGVNQPQHFGDGTRLSIL.